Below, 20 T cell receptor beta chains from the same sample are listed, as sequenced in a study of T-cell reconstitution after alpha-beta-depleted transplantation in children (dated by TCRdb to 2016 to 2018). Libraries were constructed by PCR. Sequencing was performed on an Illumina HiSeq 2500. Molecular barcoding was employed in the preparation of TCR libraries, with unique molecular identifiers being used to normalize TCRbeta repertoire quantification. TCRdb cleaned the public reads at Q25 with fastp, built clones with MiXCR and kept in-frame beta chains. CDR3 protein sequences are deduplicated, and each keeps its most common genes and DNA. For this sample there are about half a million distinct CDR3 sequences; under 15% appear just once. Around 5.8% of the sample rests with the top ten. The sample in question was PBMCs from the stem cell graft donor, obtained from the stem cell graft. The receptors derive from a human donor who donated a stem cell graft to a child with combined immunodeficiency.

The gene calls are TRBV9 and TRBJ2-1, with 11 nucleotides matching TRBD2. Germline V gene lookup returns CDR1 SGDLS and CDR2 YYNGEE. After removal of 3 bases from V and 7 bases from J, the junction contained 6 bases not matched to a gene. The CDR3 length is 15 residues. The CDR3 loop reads CASSEETSGENEQFF. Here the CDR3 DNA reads TGTGCCAGCAGCGAAGAGACTAGCGGGGAAAATGAGCAGTTCTTC.

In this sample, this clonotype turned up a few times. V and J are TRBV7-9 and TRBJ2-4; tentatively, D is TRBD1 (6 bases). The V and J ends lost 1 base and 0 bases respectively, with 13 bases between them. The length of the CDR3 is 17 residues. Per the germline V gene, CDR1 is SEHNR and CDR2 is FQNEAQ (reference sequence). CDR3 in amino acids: CASSLEDSFLAKNIQYF. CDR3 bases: TGTGCCAGCAGCTTAGAGGACAGTTTCTTAGCCAAAAACATTCAGTACTTC. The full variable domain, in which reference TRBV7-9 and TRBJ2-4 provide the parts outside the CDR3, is DTGVSQNPRHKITKRGQNVTFRCDPISEHNRLYWYRQTLGQGPEFLTYFQNEAQLEKSRLLSDRFSAERPKGSFSTLEIQRTEQGDSAMYLCASSLEDSFLAKNIQYFGAGTRLSVL.

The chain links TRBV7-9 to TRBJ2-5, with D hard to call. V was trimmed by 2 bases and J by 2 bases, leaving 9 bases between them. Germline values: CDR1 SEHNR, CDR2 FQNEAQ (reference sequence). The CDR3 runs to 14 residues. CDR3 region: CASSLSRLQETQYF. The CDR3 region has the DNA TGTGCCAGCAGCTTATCCCGATTGCAAGAGACCCAGTACTTC.

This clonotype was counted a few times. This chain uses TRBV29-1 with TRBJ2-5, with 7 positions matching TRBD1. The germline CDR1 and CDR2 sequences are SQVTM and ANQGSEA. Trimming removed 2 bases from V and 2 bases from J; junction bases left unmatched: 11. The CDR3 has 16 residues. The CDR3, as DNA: TGCAGCGTTGAAACAGACAGGGCATCCCTACAAGAGACCCAGTACTTC. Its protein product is CSVETDRASLQETQYF.

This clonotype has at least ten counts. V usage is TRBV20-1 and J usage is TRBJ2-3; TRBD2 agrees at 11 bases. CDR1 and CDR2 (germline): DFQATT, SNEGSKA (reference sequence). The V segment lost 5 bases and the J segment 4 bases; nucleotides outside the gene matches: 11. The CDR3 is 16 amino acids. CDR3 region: CSASVPSGRMADTQYF. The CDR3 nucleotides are TGCAGTGCTTCGGTACCTAGCGGGAGGATGGCAGATACGCAGTATTTT.

For the CDR3, the DNA is TGCAGTGCTAGAGATGCGGGGAACTACCTTGAGGGCCACACCTTC. The encoded protein is CSARDAGNYLEGHTF. The chain carries TRBV20-1 and TRBJ1-2; D is unclear. V lost 0 bases and J lost 12, with 23 bases in between. This CDR3 contains 15 residues. Germline CDR1 reads DFQATT; CDR2 reads SNEGSKA (reference sequence).

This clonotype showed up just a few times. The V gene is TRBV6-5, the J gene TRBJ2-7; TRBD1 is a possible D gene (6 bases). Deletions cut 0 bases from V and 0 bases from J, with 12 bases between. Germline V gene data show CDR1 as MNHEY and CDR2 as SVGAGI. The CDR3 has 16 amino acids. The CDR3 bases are TGTGCCAGCAGTTACTCGAGGCAGGGGTCCTCCTACGAGCAGTACTTC. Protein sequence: CASSYSRQGSSYEQYF.

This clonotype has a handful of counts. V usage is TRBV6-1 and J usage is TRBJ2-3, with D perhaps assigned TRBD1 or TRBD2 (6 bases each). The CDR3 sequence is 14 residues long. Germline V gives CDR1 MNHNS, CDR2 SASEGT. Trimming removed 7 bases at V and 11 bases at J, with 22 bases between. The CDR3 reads CASIRGQDFPRQYF. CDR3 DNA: TGTGCCAGCATACGGGGGCAGGACTTTCCAAGGCAGTATTTT.

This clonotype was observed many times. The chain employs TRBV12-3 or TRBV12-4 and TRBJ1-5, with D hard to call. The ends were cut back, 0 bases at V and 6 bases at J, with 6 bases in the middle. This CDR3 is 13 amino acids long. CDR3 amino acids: CASSLASGQPQHF. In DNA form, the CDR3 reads TGTGCCAGCAGTTTAGCGTCAGGTCAGCCCCAGCATTTT.

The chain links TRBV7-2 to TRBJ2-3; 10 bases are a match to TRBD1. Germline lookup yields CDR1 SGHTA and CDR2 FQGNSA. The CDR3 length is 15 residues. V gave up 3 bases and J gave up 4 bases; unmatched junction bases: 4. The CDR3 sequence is CASSFGTGAPDTQYF. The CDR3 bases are TGTGCCAGCAGCTTTGGGACAGGGGCACCAGATACGCAGTATTTT.

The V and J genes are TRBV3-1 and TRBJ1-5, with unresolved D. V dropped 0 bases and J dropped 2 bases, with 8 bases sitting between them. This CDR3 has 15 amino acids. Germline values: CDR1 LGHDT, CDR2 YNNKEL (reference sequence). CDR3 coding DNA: TGTGCCAGCAGCCAAGATGGGCAGGGCAATCAGCCCCAGCATTTT. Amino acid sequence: CASSQDGQGNQPQHF.

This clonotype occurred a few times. CDR3 sequence: CAWSVQTTTEAFF. The CDR3 nucleotides are TGTGCCTGGAGTGTACAGACCACAACTGAAGCTTTCTTT. This chain joins TRBV30 and TRBJ1-1; D unclear. V was pared by 0 bases and J by 5 bases, with 10 bases between. The CDR3 is 13 residues long. Germline V gene sequence: CDR1 GTSNPN, CDR2 SVGIG (reference sequence).

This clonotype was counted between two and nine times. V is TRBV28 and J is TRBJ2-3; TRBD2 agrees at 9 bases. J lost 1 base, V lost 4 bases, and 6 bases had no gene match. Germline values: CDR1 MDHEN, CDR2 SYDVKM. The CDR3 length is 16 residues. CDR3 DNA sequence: TGTGCCAGCAGTTCCCCAATAGCGGGGGGCACAGATACGCAGTATTTT. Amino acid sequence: CASSSPIAGGTDTQYF.

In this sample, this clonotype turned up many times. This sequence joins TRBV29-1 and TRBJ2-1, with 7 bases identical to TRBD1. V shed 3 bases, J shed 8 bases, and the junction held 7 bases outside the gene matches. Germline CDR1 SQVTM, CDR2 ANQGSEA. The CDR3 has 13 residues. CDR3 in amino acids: CSVDTGAWDEQFF. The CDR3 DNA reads TGCAGCGTTGACACAGGGGCCTGGGATGAGCAGTTCTTC.

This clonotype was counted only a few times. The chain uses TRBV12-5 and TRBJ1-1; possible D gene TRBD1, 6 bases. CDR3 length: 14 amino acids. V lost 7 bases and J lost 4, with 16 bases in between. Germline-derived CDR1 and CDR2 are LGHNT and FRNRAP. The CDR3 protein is CASAPDRRSTEAFF. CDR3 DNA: TGTGCTAGTGCCCCAGACAGGCGAAGCACTGAAGCTTTCTTT.

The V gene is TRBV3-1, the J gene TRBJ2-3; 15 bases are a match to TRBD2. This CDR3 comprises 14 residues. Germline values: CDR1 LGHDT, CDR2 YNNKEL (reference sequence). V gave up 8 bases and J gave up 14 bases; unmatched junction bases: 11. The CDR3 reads CASGLGTSGRSLYF. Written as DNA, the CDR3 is TGTGCCAGCGGTCTGGGGACTAGCGGGAGGTCCTTGTATTTT.

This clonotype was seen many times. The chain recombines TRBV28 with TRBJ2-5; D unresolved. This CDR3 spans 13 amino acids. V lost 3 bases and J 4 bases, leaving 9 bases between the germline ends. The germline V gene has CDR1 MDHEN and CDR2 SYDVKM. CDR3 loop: CASSLELGETQYF. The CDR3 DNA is TGTGCCAGCAGTTTGGAACTTGGAGAGACCCAGTACTTC.

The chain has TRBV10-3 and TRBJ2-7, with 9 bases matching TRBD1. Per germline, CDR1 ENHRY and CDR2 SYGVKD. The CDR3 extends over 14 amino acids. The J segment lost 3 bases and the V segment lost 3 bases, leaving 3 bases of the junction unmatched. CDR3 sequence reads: CAISDGTGIYEQYF. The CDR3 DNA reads TGTGCCATCAGTGACGGGACAGGGATCTACGAGCAGTACTTC.

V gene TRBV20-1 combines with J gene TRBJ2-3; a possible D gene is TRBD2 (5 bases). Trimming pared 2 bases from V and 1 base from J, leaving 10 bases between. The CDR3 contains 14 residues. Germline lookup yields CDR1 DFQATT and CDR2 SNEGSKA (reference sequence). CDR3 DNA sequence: TGCAGTGCTAGACCGGAGGTCGGCACAGATACGCAGTATTTT. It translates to CSARPEVGTDTQYF.

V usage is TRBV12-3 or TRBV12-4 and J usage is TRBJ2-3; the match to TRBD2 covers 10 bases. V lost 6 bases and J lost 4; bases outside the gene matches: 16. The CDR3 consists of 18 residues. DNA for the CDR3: TGTGCCAGCAGCCCTATTAGCGGGGGGCCAGCAGGTGCAGATACGCAGTATTTT. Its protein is CASSPISGGPAGADTQYF.